Shown below are 19 T cell receptor beta chains from a single sample sequenced in a study of CD8 T cells in ankylosing spondylitis. Each CDR3 protein gets one entry after TCRdb re-called the 5' RACE reads with MiXCR. This sample has about 160,000 distinct CDR3 sequences, with roughly 18% found just once. What was sequenced was blood, either unsorted or a sorted T cell fraction (not recorded which). The receptors were gathered from a male donor with ankylosing spondylitis or in good health (not recorded which).

This clonotype was observed a few times. The rearrangement joins TRBV10-3 to TRBJ2-2, with 10 bases lining up with TRBD1. The germline CDR1 and CDR2 sequences are ENHRY and SYGVKD. The CDR3 loop spans 15 amino acids. The junction had 13 bases not matched to a gene; V was cut back by 11 bases and J by 7 bases. This CDR3 reads CAVRGTGDVGGELFF. CDR3 sequence (DNA): TGTGCCGTAAGGGGGACAGGGGACGTTGGCGGGGAGCTGTTTTTT.

The chain joins TRBV11-1 to TRBJ2-6; D is undetermined. Germline values: CDR1 SGHAT, CDR2 FQDESV (reference sequence). Trimming left V 1 base short and J 0 bases short, with 10 bases between. The CDR3 has 17 residues. The CDR3 DNA sequence: TGTGCCAGCAGCTTAGTTTTACTGCTCTCTGGGGCCAACGTCCTGACTTTC. Amino acids: CASSLVLLLSGANVLTF.

The CDR3 DNA sequence: TGTGCCAGCAGTGAACGTGCAAGGATAGGGGGTTCACCCCTCCACTTT. It specifies CASSERARIGGSPLHF. V usage is TRBV2 and J usage is TRBJ1-6; maybe TRBD1 (6 bases). CDR3 length equals 16 residues. Trimming removed 2 bases at V and 9 bases at J, with 17 bases between. The germline V gene has CDR1 SNHLY and CDR2 FYNNEI. Drawing the rest from reference TRBV2 and TRBJ1-6, the complete variable domain is EPEVTQTPSHQVTQMGQEVILRCVPISNHLYFYWYRQILGQKVEFLVSFYNNEISEKSEIFDDQFSVERPDGSNFTLKIRSTKLEDSAMYFCASSERARIGGSPLHFGNGTRLTVT.

Only a few counts were recorded for this clonotype. The V call is TRBV10-3, the J call TRBJ1-5; D is uncertain. Trimming removed 10 bases at V and 0 bases at J, with 16 bases between. Germline V gives CDR1 ENHRY, CDR2 SYGVKD. The CDR3 has 15 amino acids. CDR3 protein: CATSGQVNSNQPQHF. The CDR3 nucleotides read TGTGCCACCTCTGGGCAGGTGAATAGCAATCAGCCCCAGCATTTT.

This clonotype was picked up many times. The rearrangement uses TRBV20-1 and TRBJ2-1, with TRBD2 matching over 8 bases. This CDR3 comprises 16 residues. The ends lost 5 bases at V and 3 bases at J; junction bases unmatched: 12. Germline-derived CDR1 and CDR2 are DFQATT and SNEGSKA (reference sequence). The CDR3 protein is CSAGAEGAGDYNEQFF. The CDR3 bases are TGCAGTGCTGGCGCGGAGGGAGCGGGAGACTACAATGAGCAGTTCTTC.

CDR3 in DNA: TGTGCCAGCAGCGTTAAAGACAGTCAGCCCCAGCATTTT. Its protein product is CASSVKDSQPQHF. This chain joins TRBV7-8 and TRBJ1-5; a possible D gene is TRBD1 (5 bases). Germline CDR1 and CDR2: SGHVS and FQNEAQ. V gave up 5 bases and J gave up 6 bases, with 11 bases separating them. CDR3 length equals 13 residues.

This rearrangement joins TRBV20-1 to TRBJ2-7; maybe TRBD1 (5 bases). The CDR3 length is 14 residues. Germline CDR1 is DFQATT and CDR2 is SNEGSKA (reference sequence). V was shortened by 4 bases and J by 0 bases, with 13 bases between the two germline ends. CDR3: CSANAGYDSYEQYF. DNA of the CDR3: TGCAGTGCTAACGCAGGGTATGACTCCTACGAGCAGTACTTC.

This clonotype was counted at least ten times. V and J are TRBV5-1 and TRBJ2-7; 10 nucleotides align to TRBD2. The germline V gene has CDR1 SGHRS and CDR2 YFSETQ. The CDR3 consists of 17 residues. The V gene end was trimmed by 0 bases and the J gene end by 0 bases; junction bases not matched to a gene: 6. The CDR3 DNA reads as TGCGCCAGCAGCTTGGCTAGCGGGAGCGATAGCTCCTACGAGCAGTACTTC. It translates to CASSLASGSDSSYEQYF.

This clonotype was picked up a small number of times. The chain uses TRBV9 and TRBJ2-3, with 7 bases aligning to TRBD1. V was clipped by 4 bases and J by 5 bases; unmatched bases: 10. Germline lookup yields CDR1 SGDLS and CDR2 YYNGEE. There are 15 residues in the CDR3. The CDR3 spells CASSNTGETGDTQYF. The CDR3 nucleotides read TGTGCCAGCAGCAATACAGGGGAAACAGGAGATACGCAGTATTTT.

The sample holds a few counts of this clonotype. The CDR3: CASGLNEQYF. CDR3 coding DNA: TGTGCCAGCGGGCTTAACGAGCAGTACTTC. The J gene is TRBJ2-7, the V gene TRBV6-6; no clear D gene. The CDR3 covers 10 residues. Trimming took 8 bases from V and 5 from J, leaving 7 bases between them. Germline assignment: CDR1 MNHNY and CDR2 SVGAGI (reference sequence).

This chain connects TRBV2 to TRBJ1-1, with D tentatively TRBD1 (6 bases). The CDR3 has 13 amino acids. Trimming cost V 2 bases and J 10 bases, with 14 bases left between them. Germline V gene data show CDR1 as SNHLY and CDR2 as FYNNEI. The CDR3 reads CASSESGGRVAFF. For the CDR3, the DNA is TGTGCCAGCAGTGAATCGGGGGGGCGGGTAGCTTTCTTT.

This clonotype was counted at least ten times. The chain is built from TRBV6-2 or TRBV6-3 and TRBJ2-7; weak D call: TRBD1 (6 bases). Looked up from germline, CDR1 is MNHEY and CDR2 is SVGEGT. The CDR3 covers 15 residues. V dropped 6 bases and J dropped 1 base, with 16 bases sitting between them. The CDR3 spells CASRERWGLSYEQYF. As DNA, the CDR3 is TGTGCCAGCAGGGAGAGATGGGGGCTTTCCTACGAGCAGTACTTC.

The table lists this clonotype with many counts. This chain uses TRBV18 with TRBJ2-7; no clear D gene. V shed 6 bases and J shed 0 bases, with 9 bases lying between them. Germline-derived CDR1 and CDR2 are KGHSH and LQKENI. The CDR3 spans 13 residues. The CDR3 region is CASSRDSSYEQYF. The CDR3 DNA is TGTGCCAGCTCCCGAGATAGCTCCTACGAGCAGTACTTC.

The rearrangement uses TRBV13 and TRBJ1-5; 7 positions agree with TRBD1. Germline loops: CDR1 PRHDT, CDR2 FYEKMQ (reference sequence). V was clipped by 0 bases and J by 6 bases; unmatched bases: 5. The CDR3 has 15 amino acids. Here the CDR3 reads CASSLGRDSAQPQHF. The CDR3 DNA follows: TGTGCCAGCAGCTTAGGCCGGGACAGCGCTCAGCCCCAGCATTTT.

V is TRBV7-9 and J is TRBJ1-1; tentative D call: TRBD1 (5 bases). Germline CDR1 and CDR2: SEHNR and FQNEAQ (reference sequence). V lost 3 bases and J 3 bases, leaving 14 bases between the germline ends. This CDR3 region has 15 residues. This CDR3 is CASSFRPVGDTEAFF. In DNA form, the CDR3 reads TGTGCCAGCAGCTTTCGTCCCGTGGGGGACACTGAAGCTTTCTTT.

The V gene is TRBV6-1, the J gene TRBJ2-3; possibly TRBD1 or TRBD2 for D (5 bases each). The CDR3 sequence is 16 residues long. V was clipped by 7 bases and J by 6 bases, with 23 bases between them. Germline CDR1 reads MNHNS; CDR2 reads SASEGT. The CDR3 DNA reads as TGTGCCAGCAAATTAACACGGGACGGTCTAAGCGATACGCAGTATTTT. Translated, it gives CASKLTRDGLSDTQYF.

In this sample, this clonotype turned up many times. CDR3 sequence (DNA): TGTGCCAGCAGCCAAGATCGGCCATCCTTTAATGGCCTCTACGAGCAGTACTTC. It yields the protein CASSQDRPSFNGLYEQYF. The chain is built from TRBV14 and TRBJ2-7, with no clear D. V lost 0 bases and J 3 bases, leaving 21 bases between the germline ends. The CDR3 covers 18 residues. Germline CDR1 is SGHDN and CDR2 is FVKESK.

This clonotype appeared a few times. The chain uses TRBV6-5 and TRBJ2-1; D call uncertain. Germline V gene lookup returns CDR1 MNHEY and CDR2 SVGAGI. This CDR3 comprises 11 residues. With 9 bases removed from V and 8 bases from J, the gap between germline ends came to 11 bases. The CDR3 protein is CASSPGHEQFF. CDR3 DNA sequence: TGTGCCAGTTCCCCGGGTCATGAGCAGTTCTTC.

This chain joins TRBV7-9 and TRBJ2-5, with D perhaps TRBD2 (6 bases). Trimming pared 7 bases from V and 6 bases from J, leaving 15 bases between. The CDR3 is 13 residues long. Germline V CDR1 and CDR2: SEHNR, FQNEAQ (reference sequence). CDR3: CASTSGREKTQYF. DNA of the CDR3: TGTGCCAGCACCTCCGGGAGAGAAAAGACCCAGTACTTC.